This TCR beta chain was identified in a study of breast tumors, draining lymph nodes, adjacent tissues. Breast cancer patients provided tissue from their axillary draining lymph nodes. MiXCR, applied by TCRdb to the multiplex PCR reads, yields one record per CDR3 protein. The table includes approximately 120,000 distinct CDR3 sequences, 21% detected once. Whole-study findings and limits: Compared with lymph nodes, tumors were less diverse; compared with nontumor tissue, more. Luminal-like breast cancer showed significantly higher tumor–nontumor repertoire similarity than basal-like. Findings are consistent with lymph node origin and intratumoral expansion of most tumor T cells.

The germline V gene encodes CDR1 MGHRA and CDR2 YSYEKL. There are 15 residues in the CDR3. The germline V and J ends were trimmed by 0 bases and 0 bases, with 7 bases remaining between them. This clonotype appeared many times. Its antigen is not known. The receptor's source is a female donor with breast cancer. Some clones in this sample may be carry-over from other donors' samples. The V and J genes are TRBV4-1 and TRBJ2-3; D uncertain. The sample was axillary lymph node tissue. CDR3: CASSQDGLSTDTQYF. In DNA form, the CDR3 reads TGCGCCAGCAGCCAAGACGGGTTGAGCACAGATACGCAGTATTTT.